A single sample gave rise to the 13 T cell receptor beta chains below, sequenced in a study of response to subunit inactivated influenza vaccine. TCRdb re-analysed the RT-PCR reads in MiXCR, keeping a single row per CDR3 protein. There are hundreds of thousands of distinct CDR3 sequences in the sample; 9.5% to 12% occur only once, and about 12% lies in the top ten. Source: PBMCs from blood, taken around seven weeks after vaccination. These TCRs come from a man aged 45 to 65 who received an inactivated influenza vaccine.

The CDR3 region has the DNA TGTGCCTGGAGGCAGCCTTCGTCACCCCTCCACTTT. Its protein product is CAWRQPSSPLHF. The rearrangement uses TRBV30 and TRBJ1-6; D call uncertain. From germline, CDR1 is GTSNPN and CDR2 SVGIG (reference sequence). Trimming pared 3 bases from V and 10 bases from J, leaving 10 bases between. The CDR3 covers 12 residues.

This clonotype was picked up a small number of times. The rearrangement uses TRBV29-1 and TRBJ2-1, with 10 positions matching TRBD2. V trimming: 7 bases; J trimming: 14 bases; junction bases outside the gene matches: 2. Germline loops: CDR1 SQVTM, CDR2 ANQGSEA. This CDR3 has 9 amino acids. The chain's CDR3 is CSDGTSEFF. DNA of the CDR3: TGCAGCGACGGGACTAGCGAGTTCTTC.

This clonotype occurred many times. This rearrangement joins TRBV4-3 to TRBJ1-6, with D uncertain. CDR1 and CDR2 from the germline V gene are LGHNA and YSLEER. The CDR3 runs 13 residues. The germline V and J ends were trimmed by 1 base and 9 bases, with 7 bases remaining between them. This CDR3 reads CASSQGVLSPLHF. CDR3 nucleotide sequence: TGCGCCAGCAGCCAAGGGGTCCTTTCACCCCTCCACTTT.

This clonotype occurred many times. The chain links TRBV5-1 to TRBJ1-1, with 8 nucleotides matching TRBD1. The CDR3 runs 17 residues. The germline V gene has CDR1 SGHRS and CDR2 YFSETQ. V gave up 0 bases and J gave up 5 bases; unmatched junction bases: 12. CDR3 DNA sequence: TGCGCCAGCAGCTTGGTTCCGGGACAGGCCGCAAGGACTGAAGCTTTCTTT. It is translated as CASSLVPGQAARTEAFF.

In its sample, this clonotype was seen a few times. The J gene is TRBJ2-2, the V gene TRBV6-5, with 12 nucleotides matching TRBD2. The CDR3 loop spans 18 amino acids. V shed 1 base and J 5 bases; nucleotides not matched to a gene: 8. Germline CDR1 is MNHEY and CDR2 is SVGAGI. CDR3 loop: CASSYLRLAGVQTGELFF. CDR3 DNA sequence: TGTGCCAGCAGTTACTTAAGACTAGCGGGAGTGCAAACCGGGGAGCTGTTTTTT.

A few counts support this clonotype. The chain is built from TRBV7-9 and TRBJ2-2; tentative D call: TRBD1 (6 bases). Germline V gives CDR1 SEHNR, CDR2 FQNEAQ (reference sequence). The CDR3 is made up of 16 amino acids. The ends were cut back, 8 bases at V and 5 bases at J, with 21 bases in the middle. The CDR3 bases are TGTGCCAGCGGAAGCCGACCAGGGGCGGTTACCGGGGAGCTGTTTTTT. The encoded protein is CASGSRPGAVTGELFF.

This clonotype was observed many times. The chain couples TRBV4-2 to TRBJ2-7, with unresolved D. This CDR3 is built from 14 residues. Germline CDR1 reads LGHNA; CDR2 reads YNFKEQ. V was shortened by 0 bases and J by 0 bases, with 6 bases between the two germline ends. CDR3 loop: CASSQDRSSYEQYF. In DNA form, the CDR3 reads TGTGCCAGCAGCCAAGACAGGAGCTCCTACGAGCAGTACTTC.

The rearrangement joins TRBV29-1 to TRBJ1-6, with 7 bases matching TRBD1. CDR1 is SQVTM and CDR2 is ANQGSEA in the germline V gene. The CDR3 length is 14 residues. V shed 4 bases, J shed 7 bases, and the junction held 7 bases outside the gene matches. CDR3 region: CSVGEGARNSPLHF. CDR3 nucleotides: TGCAGCGTTGGAGAGGGGGCGAGGAATTCACCCCTCCACTTT.

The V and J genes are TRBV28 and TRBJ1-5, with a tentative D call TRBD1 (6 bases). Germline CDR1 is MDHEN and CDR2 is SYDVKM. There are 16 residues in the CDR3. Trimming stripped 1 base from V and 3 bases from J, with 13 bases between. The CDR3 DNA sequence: TGTGCCAGCAGTTTATTTCAGGGGTCGAACAATCAGCCCCAGCATTTT. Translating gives CASSLFQGSNNQPQHF.

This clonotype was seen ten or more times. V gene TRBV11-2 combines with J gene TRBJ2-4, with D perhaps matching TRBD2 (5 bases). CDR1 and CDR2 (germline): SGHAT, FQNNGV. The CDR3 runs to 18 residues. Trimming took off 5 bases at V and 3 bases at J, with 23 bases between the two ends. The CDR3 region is CASSPLRRLVGNKNIQYF. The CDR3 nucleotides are TGTGCCAGCAGCCCTCTACGGAGGCTAGTGGGGAACAAAAACATTCAGTACTTC.

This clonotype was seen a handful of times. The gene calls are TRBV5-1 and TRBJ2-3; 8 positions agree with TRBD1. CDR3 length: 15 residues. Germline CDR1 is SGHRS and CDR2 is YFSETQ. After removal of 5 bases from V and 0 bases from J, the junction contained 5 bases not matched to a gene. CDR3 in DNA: TGCGCCAGCAGGCAGGGGGCATCTAGCACAGATACGCAGTATTTT. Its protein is CASRQGASSTDTQYF.

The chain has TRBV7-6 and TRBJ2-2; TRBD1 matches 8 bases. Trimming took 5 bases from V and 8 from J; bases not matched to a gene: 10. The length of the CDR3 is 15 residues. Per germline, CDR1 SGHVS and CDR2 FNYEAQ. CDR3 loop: CASSPPQGARGELFF. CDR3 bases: TGTGCCAGCAGCCCGCCGCAGGGGGCGCGAGGGGAGCTGTTTTTT.

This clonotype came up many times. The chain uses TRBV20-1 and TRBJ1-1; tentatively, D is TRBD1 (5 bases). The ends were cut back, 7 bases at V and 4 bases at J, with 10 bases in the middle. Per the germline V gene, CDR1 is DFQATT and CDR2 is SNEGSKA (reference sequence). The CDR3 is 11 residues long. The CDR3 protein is CSGSGGTEAFF. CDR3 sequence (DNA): TGCAGTGGTTCGGGGGGCACTGAAGCTTTCTTT.